This entry concerns a single T cell receptor beta chain. Only in-frame clones appear in the TCRdb table, and some are missing; sequencing was by immunoSEQ multiplex PCR. The sample lists roughly 55,000 clones, around 87% seen once, with about 7.2% in the top ten. This entry comes from a study of blood T cell repertoires in COVID-19. The length of the CDR3 is 13 residues. Germline loops: CDR1 LNHDA, CDR2 SQIVND (reference sequence). V lost 4 bases, J lost 6 bases, and 10 bases lay in between. Sequenced input: peripheral blood. This receptor was obtained from a man aged 55 to 69 with active or convalescent COVID-19. The chain has TRBV19 and TRBJ1-5, with a tentative D call TRBD1 (5 bases). This chain's CDR3 is CASSSRAGQPQHF. The CDR3 DNA follows: TGTGCCAGTAGTAGCAGGGCTGGTCAGCCCCAGCATTTT. Full variable domain (missing parts from reference TRBV19 and TRBJ1-5): DGGITQSPKYLFRKEGQNVTLSCEQNLNHDAMYWYRQDPGQGLRLIYYSQIVNDFQKGDIAEGYSVSREKKESFPLTVTSAQKNPTAFYLCASSSRAGQPQHFGDGTRLSIL.